The 8 T cell receptor beta chains below come from one sample, sequenced in a study of T cell responses to AZD1222 COVID-19 vaccine. Generated by immunoSEQ multiplex PCR, the TCRdb table keeps only in-frame clones and is missing some. The sample records roughly 100,000 clones, about 87% being singletons. Sequencing was performed on peripheral blood, taken on day 0 of AZD1222 vaccination. These receptors all stem from an adult in good health.

This rearrangement joins TRBV5-4 to TRBJ1-6; no clear D. V shed 2 bases and J shed 4 bases, with 10 bases lying between them. The length of the CDR3 is 15 residues. Germline V gene data show CDR1 as SGHNT and CDR2 as YYREEE (reference sequence). The CDR3 region has the DNA TGTGCCAGCAGCTTCGGCTGGGTTTATAATTCACCCCTCCACTTT. It codes for CASSFGWVYNSPLHF.

This rearrangement joins TRBV25-1 to TRBJ2-5; D is ambiguous. The CDR3 extends over 14 amino acids. Germline CDR1 MGHDK, CDR2 SYGVNS. V dropped 1 base and J dropped 2 bases, with 8 bases sitting between them. CDR3 amino acids: CASSEWIQQETQYF. Here the CDR3 DNA reads TGTGCCAGCAGTGAATGGATACAGCAAGAGACCCAGTACTTC.

The rearrangement joins TRBV21-1 to TRBJ2-7. TRBV21-1 is a pseudogene. The CDR3 is 13 amino acids. DNA for the CDR3: TGTGCCAGCAGCTCGGACGCCCTCTACGAGCAGTACTTC. Amino acids: CASSSDALYEQYF.

This sequence joins TRBV10-3 and TRBJ2-1; D unresolved. Trimming cost V 3 bases and J 8 bases, with 11 bases left between them. This CDR3 has 13 amino acids. Germline CDR1 and CDR2: ENHRY and SYGVKD. The CDR3 protein is CAISELDIDEQFF. As DNA, the CDR3 is TGTGCCATCAGTGAATTAGATATCGATGAGCAGTTCTTC.

V usage is TRBV5-6 and J usage is TRBJ2-7; maybe TRBD1 (7 bases). CDR1 SGHDT and CDR2 YYEEEE come from the germline V gene. V lost 2 bases to trimming and J lost 2 bases, with 14 bases between them. This CDR3 has 15 amino acids. The CDR3 nucleotides read TGTGCCAGCAGCTTCCTCGGGGGACAGACCTACGAGCAGTACTTC. It encodes CASSFLGGQTYEQYF.

V and J are TRBV6-5 and TRBJ1-2; D unclear. The CDR3 runs to 14 residues. CDR1 is MNHEY, CDR2 SVGAGI, per germline. Between the trimmed V and J ends, which lost 2 bases and 3 bases, there was a span of 10 bases. The CDR3 DNA reads TGTGCCAGCAGTTACAAGTTACGGGACTATGGCTACACCTTC. Amino acids: CASSYKLRDYGYTF.

This chain joins TRBV27 and TRBJ2-2; 10 positions match TRBD1. Germline CDR1 and CDR2: MNHEY and SMNVEV (reference sequence). The J segment lost 5 bases and the V segment lost 3 bases, leaving 3 bases of the junction unmatched. The CDR3 is 15 residues long. CDR3 loop: CASSFRTGGTGELFF. CDR3 coding DNA: TGTGCCAGCAGTTTTCGGACAGGGGGGACCGGGGAGCTGTTTTTT.

This sequence joins TRBV29-1 and TRBJ1-3, with D possibly TRBD1 on 6 matching bases. V gave up 5 bases and J gave up 5 bases, with 13 bases separating them. Germline loops: CDR1 SQVTM, CDR2 ANQGSEA. This CDR3 region has 13 residues. The DNA of the CDR3 is TGCAGCGTTTCTAGGGGGGGAAGAAACACCATATATTTT. It specifies CSVSRGGRNTIYF.